This T cell receptor (beta chain) was found in a study of T cells in Graves' hyperthyroidism and ophthalmopathy. CDR1 and CDR2 (germline): DFQATT, SNEGSKA (reference sequence). The CDR3 is 11 amino acids. V lost 3 bases and J lost 3, with 5 bases in between. RNA transcripts were the template for amplifying TCR beta CDR3 regions. An initial round of RT-PCR targeting the TCR CDR3 relied on the HTBI primer set. Each CDR3 protein gets one entry after TCRdb re-called the multiplex PCR reads with MiXCR. The sample has under 550,000 distinct CDR3 sequences, roughly 13% seen once. This clonotype was counted ten times or more.

This receptor was obtained from a woman aged 18 to 35 with Graves' hyperthyroidism. V is TRBV20-1 and J is TRBJ2-5; no definite D call. The specimen sequenced was blood. The CDR3 region has the DNA TGCAGTGCTAGCCCAGAAGAGACCCAGTACTTC. It specifies CSASPEETQYF.